This TCR beta chain was sequenced in a study of blood T cell repertoires in COVID-19 (dated by TCRdb to 2018 to 2021). For context, the study as a whole: Samples from collaborators originated in the United States, Italy and Spain and spanned both the acute and convalescent phases of COVID-19. The material from the prospective study consisted of cDNA or gDNA derived from T cells, B-cell-depleted T cells, or PBMCs. Subjects who had been exposed to COVID-19, were actively infected with it, or had recovered from it provided the deeply sampled blood TCRbeta repertoires that made up the dataset. The repertoires were made available in a free public database intended to serve as a resource for research on the immune response to SARS-CoV-2. Samples came from the ongoing ImmuneRACE study (first 160 participants) plus 1,254 subjects from 6 global collaborators. A de-identified subject ID, COVID-19 status, age in years and sex were almost always included in the sample metadata. HLA class I and class II types, where available, came from metadata supplied by the sample provider rather than from assay-based typing. The study at large found these results: The quantity of clinical and demographic metadata differed by source and by participant and was supplied without curation.

Points on this clone: No antigen is known for it. Base qualities are not provided; no much larger clone lies one nucleotide away.

Participants in the prospective study were enrolled through a virtual design, were aged roughly 18 to 100 years, and lived in approximately 25 United States geographic areas. In the prospective study, cohorts were assigned on the basis of participant-reported clinical history obtained from a screening survey and a study questionnaire. For ImmuneRACE Cohort 3, a participant was defined as recovered based on two consecutive negative NP/OP PCR tests, clearance by a healthcare professional, or resolution of symptoms. Each participant in the prospective study had whole blood, serum and a nasopharyngeal or oropharyngeal swab collected by mobile phlebotomists. Prospective study participants could optionally give additional blood draws and questionnaires over a roughly 2-month period. Blood samples from the prospective study were shipped frozen or at room temperature prior to DNA extraction. The germline V gene yields KGHSH for CDR1 and LQKENI for CDR2. The junction shows trimming of 0 bases on V and 0 bases on J, plus 9 bases between the germline ends. Spanning cysteine to phenylalanine, the CDR3 consists of 16 amino acids. Only the CDR3 part of the read is kept: 48 bases, read in frame from the first base.

TCRbeta CDR3 regions were amplified from genomic DNA by means of the immunoSEQ Assay, a bias-controlled multiplex PCR. The original pipeline was this. Nucleated cell counts per sample were estimated from amplification of reference gene primers within the assay. To quantify the absolute abundance of each unique TCRbeta CDR3 rearrangement, sequence reads were collapsed and filtered. For each sample, productive Simpson clonality was calculated as the square root of Simpson's diversity index over productive rearrangements. Drawn from immuneACCESS, this table holds only the in-frame rearrangements with V and J called that TCRdb kept. Clones are partly lost; checked studies trace under half to an unresolved V gene and leave the rest unexplained. From that table come the V and J calls and clone size; the DNA was used to work out D and trimming. This sample lists around 280,000 clones; around 90% were detected once. The ten most abundant clones make up 1.5% to 2% of the sample.

The chain is assembled from TRBV18 and TRBJ2-1; the D gene lacks a confident call. This sequence was found in a woman aged 40 to 50 who had recovered from COVID-19. Sequenced: PBMCs or T cells enriched from blood (not recorded which). The sequenced DNA: TGTGCCAGCTCACCACCGATACTTAGCTCCTACAATGAGCAGTTCTTC. Its protein is CASSPPILSSYNEQFF.